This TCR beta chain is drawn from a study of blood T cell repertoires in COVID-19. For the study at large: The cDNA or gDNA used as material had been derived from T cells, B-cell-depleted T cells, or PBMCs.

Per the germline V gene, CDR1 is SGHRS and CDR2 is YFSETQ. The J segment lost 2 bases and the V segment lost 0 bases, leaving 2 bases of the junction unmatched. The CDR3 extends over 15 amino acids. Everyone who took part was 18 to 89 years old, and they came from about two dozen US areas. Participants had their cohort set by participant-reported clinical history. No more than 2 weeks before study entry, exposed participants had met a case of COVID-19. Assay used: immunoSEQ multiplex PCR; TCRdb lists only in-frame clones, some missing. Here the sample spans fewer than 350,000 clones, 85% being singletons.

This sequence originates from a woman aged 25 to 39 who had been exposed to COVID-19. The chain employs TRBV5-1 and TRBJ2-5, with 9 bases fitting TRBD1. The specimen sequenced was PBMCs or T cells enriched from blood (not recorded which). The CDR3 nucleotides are TGCGCCAGCAGCTTGGGACAGGGGGGACAAGAGACCCAGTACTTC. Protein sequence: CASSLGQGGQETQYF.